This TCR beta chain was obtained from a study of T cells after yellow fever vaccination. Study results and caveats: Abundant contaminating clonotypes from the bulk population could appear in FACS-sorted repertoires. Clonotypes shared by both compartments, CD4 and CD8, made up a small share.

This clonotype is categorized as medium-sized. A universal primer site and UMIs were added as TCR cDNA was made by 5'RACE template switching. TCRdb redid the calling of the 5' RACE reads with MiXCR, one entry per CDR3 protein. The repertoire has several thousand distinct CDR3 sequences, about 4% of them found once; the top ten carry 55% to 70%. The sample here was PBMCs, either bulk or a sorted T-cell subset (CD4+, CD8+, memory, or dextramer-sorted; not recorded which), taken 15 days after the yellow fever booster vaccination. The receptor's source is a man between 25 and 39 years old who received the YFV17D yellow fever vaccine.

CDR3 region: CSAGDSSDTQYF. The CDR3 DNA reads as TGCAGTGCTGGGGACAGCTCAGATACGCAGTATTTT. The V call is TRBV20-1, the J call TRBJ2-3, with TRBD1 matching over 7 bases. This CDR3 comprises 12 residues. From germline, CDR1 is DFQATT and CDR2 SNEGSKA (reference sequence). J was trimmed by 4 bases and V by 5 bases; bases with no gene match: 3.